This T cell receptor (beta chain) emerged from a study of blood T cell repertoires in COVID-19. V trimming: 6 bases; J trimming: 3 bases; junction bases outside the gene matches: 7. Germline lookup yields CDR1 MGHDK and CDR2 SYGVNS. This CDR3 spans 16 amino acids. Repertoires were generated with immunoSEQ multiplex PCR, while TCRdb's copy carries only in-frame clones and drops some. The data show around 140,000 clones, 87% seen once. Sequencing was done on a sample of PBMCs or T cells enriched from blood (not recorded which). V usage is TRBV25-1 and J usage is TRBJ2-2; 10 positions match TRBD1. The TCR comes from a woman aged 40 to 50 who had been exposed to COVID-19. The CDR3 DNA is TGTGCCAGCAGCTCTTTGGACAGGGGGTACACCGGGGAGCTGTTTTTT. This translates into CASSSLDRGYTGELFF.